This entry concerns a single TCR beta chain. Clones were read by immunoSEQ multiplex PCR, and TCRdb kept only the in-frame ones, dropping some. This sample has approximately 46,000 clones, with around 89% found just once. The CDR3 contains 12 residues. V gave up 6 bases and J gave up 6 bases; unmatched junction bases: 2. Looked up from germline, CDR1 is SGHNT and CDR2 is YENEEA. This entry comes from a study of blood T cell repertoires in COVID-19. The wider study: Donors in the United States, Italy and Spain gave samples during acute or convalescent COVID-19.

The chain uses TRBV11-3 and TRBJ2-1; 7 nucleotides line up with TRBD2. The sequence derives from a man in his fifties or sixties with active COVID-19. The sequenced sample was peripheral blood. The CDR3 loop reads CASRSSGNEQFF. The CDR3 DNA reads as TGTGCCAGCAGATCTAGCGGCAATGAGCAGTTCTTC.